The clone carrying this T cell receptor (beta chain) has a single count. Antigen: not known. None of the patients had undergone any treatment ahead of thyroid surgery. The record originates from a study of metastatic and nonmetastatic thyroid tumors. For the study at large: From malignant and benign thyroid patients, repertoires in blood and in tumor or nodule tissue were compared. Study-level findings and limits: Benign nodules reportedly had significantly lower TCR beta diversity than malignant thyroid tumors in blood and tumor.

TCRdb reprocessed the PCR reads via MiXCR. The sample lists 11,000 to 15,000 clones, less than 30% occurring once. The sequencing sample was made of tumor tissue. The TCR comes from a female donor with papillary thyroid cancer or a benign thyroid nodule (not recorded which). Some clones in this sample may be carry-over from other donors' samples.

The chain's CDR3 is CAWSEGYVNEKLFF. The CDR3 DNA sequence: TGTGCCTGGAGCGAGGGATATGTGAATGAAAAACTGTTTTTT. The V and J genes are TRBV30 and TRBJ1-4; D gene uncertain. V lost 3 bases and J lost 5, with 13 bases in between. CDR1 and CDR2 (germline): GTSNPN, SVGIG (reference sequence). There are 14 residues in the CDR3.